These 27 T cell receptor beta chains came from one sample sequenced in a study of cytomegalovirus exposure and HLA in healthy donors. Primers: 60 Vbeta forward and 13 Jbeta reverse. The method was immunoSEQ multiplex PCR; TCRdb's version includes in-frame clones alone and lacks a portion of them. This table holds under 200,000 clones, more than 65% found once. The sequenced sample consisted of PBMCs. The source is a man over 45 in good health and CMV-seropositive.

The CDR3 loop is CASTQGGLNTEAFF. The CDR3 region has the DNA TGTGCCAGCACCCAGGGGGGTTTGAACACTGAAGCTTTCTTT. The chain joins TRBV28 to TRBJ1-1; TRBD1 aligns across 7 bases. J gave up 0 bases and V 7 bases, and 5 bases lay outside the gene matches. Germline V CDR1 and CDR2: MDHEN, SYDVKM. The CDR3 has 14 residues.

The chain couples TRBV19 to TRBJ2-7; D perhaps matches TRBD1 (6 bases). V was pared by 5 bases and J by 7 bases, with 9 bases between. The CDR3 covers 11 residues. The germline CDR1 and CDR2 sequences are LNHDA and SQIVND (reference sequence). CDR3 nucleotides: TGTGCCAGTAGTGCTACAGGGGAGCAGTACTTC. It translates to CASSATGEQYF.

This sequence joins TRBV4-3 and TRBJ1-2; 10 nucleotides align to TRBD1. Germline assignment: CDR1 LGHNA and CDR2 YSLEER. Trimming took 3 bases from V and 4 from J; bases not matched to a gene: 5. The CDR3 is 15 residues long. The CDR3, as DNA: TGCGCCAGCAGCCATGGACAGGGGGTCGGCTATGGCTACACCTTC. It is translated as CASSHGQGVGYGYTF.

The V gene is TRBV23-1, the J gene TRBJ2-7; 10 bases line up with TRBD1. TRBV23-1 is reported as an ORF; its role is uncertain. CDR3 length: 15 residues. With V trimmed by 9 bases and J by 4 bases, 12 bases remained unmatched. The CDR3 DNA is TGCGCCAGGCCCCCTCCGGGACAGGGGAGATACGAGCAGTACTTC. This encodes CARPPPGQGRYEQYF.

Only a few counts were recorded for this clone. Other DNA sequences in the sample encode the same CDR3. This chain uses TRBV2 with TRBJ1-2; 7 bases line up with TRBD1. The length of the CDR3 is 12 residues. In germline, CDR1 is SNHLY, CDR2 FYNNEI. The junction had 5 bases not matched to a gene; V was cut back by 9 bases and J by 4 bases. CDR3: CASSRDSYGYTF. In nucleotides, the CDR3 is TGTGCCAGTAGCCGGGACAGCTATGGCTACACCTTC.

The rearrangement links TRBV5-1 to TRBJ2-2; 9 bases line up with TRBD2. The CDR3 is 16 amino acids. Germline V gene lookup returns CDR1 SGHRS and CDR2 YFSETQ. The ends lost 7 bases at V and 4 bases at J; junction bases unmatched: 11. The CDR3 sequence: CASQPLTSGTTGELFF. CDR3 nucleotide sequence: TGCGCCAGCCAACCCCTGACTAGCGGAACCACCGGGGAGCTGTTTTTT.

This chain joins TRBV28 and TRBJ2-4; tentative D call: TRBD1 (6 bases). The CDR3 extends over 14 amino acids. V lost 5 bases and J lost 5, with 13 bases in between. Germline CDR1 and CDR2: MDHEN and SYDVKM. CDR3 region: CASSRGGAQNIQYF. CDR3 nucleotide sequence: TGTGCCAGCAGTCGAGGGGGTGCCCAAAACATTCAGTACTTC.

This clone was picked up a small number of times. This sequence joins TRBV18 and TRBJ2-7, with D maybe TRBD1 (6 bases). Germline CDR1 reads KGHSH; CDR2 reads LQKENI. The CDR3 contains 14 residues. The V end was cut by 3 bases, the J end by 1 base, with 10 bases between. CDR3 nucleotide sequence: TGTGCCAGCTCACCCAACAGGGAATCCTACGAGCAGTACTTC. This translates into CASSPNRESYEQYF.

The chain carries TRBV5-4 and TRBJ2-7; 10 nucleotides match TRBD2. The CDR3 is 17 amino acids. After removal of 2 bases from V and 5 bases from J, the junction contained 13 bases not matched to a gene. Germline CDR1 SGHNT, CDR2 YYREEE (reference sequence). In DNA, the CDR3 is TGTGCCAGCAGCTTACCCTCGCTAGCGGGAGTAGGTGACGAGCAGTACTTC. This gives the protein CASSLPSLAGVGDEQYF.

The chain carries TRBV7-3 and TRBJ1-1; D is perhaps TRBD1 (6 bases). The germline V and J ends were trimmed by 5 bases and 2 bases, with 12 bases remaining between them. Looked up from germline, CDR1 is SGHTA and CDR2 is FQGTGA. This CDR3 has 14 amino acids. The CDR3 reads CASSVTGPNTEAFF. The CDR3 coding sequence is TGTGCCAGCAGCGTGACAGGCCCTAACACTGAAGCTTTCTTT. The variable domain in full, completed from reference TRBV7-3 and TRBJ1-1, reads GAGVSQTPSNKVTEKGKYVELRCDPISGHTALYWYRQSLGQGPEFLIYFQGTGAADDSGLPNDRFFAVRPEGSVSTLKIQRTERGDSAVYLCASSVTGPNTEAFFGQGTRLTVV.

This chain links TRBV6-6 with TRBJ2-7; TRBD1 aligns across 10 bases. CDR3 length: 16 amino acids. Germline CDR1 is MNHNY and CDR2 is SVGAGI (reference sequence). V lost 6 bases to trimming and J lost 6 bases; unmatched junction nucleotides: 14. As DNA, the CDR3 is TGTGCCAGCAGCCTAAAGGGACAGGGGATTTCGGGCGAGCAGTACTTC. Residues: CASSLKGQGISGEQYF.

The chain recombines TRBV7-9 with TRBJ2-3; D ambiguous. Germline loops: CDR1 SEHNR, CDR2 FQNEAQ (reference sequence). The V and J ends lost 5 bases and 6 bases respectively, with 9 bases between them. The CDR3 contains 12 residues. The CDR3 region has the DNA TGTGCCAGCAGCGTCGACACGGATACGCAGTATTTT. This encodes CASSVDTDTQYF.

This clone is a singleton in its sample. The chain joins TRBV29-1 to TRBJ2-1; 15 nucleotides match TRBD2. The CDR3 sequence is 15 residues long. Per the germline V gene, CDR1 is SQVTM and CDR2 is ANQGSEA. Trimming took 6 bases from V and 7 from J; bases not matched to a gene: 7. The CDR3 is CSVGKGTSGRNEQFF. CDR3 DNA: TGCAGCGTCGGAAAAGGGACTAGCGGGAGGAATGAGCAGTTCTTC.

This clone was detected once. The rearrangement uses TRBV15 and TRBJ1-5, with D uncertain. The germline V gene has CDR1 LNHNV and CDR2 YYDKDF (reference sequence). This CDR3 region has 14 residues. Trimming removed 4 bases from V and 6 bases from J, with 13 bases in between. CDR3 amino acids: CATSIRQGSQPQHF. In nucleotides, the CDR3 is TGTGCCACCAGCATACGACAAGGTAGTCAGCCCCAGCATTTT.

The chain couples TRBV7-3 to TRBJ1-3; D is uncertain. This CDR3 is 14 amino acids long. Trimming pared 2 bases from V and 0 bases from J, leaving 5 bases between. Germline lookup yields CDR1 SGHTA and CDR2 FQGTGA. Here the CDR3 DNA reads TGTGCCAGCAGCTTAGCAGACTCTGGAAACACCATATATTTT. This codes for CASSLADSGNTIYF.

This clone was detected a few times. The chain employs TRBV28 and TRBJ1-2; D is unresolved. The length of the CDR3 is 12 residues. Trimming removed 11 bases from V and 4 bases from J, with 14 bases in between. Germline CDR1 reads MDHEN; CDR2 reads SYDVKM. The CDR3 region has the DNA TGTGCCGTAACGAGTTCTGGCTATGGCTACACCTTC. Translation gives CAVTSSGYGYTF.

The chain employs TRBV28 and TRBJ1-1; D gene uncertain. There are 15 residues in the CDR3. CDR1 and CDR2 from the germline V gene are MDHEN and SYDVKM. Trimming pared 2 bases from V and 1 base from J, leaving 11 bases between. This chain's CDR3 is CASSLAPQQNTEAFF. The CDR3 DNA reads TGTGCCAGCAGTTTAGCCCCACAACAGAACACTGAAGCTTTCTTT. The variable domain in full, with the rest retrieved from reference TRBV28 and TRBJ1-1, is DVKVTQSSRYLVKRTGEKVFLECVQDMDHENMFWYRQDPGLGLRLIYFSYDVKMKEKGDIPEGYSVSREKKERFSLILESASTNQTSMYLCASSLAPQQNTEAFFGQGTRLTVV.

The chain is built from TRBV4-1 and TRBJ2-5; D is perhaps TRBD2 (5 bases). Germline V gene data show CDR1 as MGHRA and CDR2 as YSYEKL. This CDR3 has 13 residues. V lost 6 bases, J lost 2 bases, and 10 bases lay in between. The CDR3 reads CASSPAEQETQYF. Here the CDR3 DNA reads TGCGCCAGCAGTCCAGCGGAACAAGAGACCCAGTACTTC.

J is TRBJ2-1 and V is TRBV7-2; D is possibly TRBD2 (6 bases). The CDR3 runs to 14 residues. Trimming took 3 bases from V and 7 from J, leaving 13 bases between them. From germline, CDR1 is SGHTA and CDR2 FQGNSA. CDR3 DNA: TGTGCCAGCAGCTTGACCGGGACTTCAAATGAGCAGTTCTTC. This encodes CASSLTGTSNEQFF.

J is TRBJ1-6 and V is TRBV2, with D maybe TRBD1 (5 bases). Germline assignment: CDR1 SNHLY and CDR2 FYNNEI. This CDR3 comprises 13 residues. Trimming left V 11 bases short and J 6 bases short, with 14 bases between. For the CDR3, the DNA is TGTGCCCGGCGGGGGACGGGTAATTCACCCCTCCACTTT. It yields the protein CARRGTGNSPLHF.

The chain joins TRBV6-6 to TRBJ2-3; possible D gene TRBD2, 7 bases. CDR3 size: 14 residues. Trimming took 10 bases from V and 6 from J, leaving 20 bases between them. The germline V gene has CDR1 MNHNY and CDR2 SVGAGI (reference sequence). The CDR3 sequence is CATRGGGGMDTQYF. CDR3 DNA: TGTGCCACTAGAGGGGGGGGTGGTATGGATACGCAGTATTTT.

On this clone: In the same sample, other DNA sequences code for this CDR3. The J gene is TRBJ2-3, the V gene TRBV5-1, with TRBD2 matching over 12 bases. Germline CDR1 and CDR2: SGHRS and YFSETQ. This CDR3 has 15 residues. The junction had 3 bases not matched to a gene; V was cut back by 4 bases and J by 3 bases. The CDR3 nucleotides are TGCGCCAGCAGCCTCCTAGCGGGGGGGACAGATACGCAGTATTTT. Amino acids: CASSLLAGGTDTQYF.

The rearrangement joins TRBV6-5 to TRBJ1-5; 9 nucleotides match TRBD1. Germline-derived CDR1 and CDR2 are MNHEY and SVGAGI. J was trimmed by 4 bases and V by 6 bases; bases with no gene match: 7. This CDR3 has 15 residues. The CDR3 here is CASSIGQGWNQPQHF. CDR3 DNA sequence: TGTGCCAGCAGCATCGGACAGGGGTGGAATCAGCCCCAGCATTTT.

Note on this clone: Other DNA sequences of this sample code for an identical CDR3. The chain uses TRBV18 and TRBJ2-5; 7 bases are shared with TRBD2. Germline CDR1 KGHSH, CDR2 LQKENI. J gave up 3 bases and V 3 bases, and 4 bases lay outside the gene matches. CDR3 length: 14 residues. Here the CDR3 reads CASSPGLAEETQYF. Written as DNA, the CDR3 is TGTGCCAGCTCACCGGGCCTAGCGGAAGAGACCCAGTACTTC. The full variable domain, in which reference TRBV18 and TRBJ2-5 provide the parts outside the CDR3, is NAGVMQNPRHLVRRRGQEARLRCSPMKGHSHVYWYRQLPEEGLKFMVYLQKENIIDESGMPKERFSAEFPKEGPSILRIQQVVRGDSAAYFCASSPGLAEETQYFGPGTRLLVL.

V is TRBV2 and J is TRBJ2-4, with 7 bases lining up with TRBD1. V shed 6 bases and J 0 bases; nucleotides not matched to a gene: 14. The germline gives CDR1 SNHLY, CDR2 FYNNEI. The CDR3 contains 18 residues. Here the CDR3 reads CASSRQGQGMGAKNIQYF. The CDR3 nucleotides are TGTGCCAGCAGCCGACAGGGTCAGGGAATGGGAGCCAAAAACATTCAGTACTTC.

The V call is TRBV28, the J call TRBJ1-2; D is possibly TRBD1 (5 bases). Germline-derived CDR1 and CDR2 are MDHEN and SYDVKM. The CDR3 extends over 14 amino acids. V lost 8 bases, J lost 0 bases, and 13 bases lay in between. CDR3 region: CASYSGHSNYGYTF. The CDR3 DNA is TGTGCCAGCTACTCAGGGCATTCTAACTATGGCTACACCTTC.

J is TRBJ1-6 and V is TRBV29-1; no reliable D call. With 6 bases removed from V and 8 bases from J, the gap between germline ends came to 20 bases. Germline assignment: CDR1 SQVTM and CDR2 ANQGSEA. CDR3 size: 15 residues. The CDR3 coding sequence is TGCAGCGTAAGAACTGAGGGCGGAGAATATTCACCCCTCCACTTT. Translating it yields CSVRTEGGEYSPLHF.